The 18 T cell receptor beta chains listed next were all sequenced from one sample in a study of naive and memory T cell subsets. Two oligonucleotides, mixed equimolar, formed the beta constant-region primer covering TRBC1 and TRBC2. One entry per CDR3 protein, called by TCRdb with MiXCR from the UMI-ligation and nested PCR reads. The data contain around 90,000 distinct CDR3 sequences, roughly 7.3% of them singletons. Sequenced sample: central memory CD4+ T cells from blood. These receptors were obtained from a human donor in good health.

The J gene is TRBJ2-1, the V gene TRBV7-2, with TRBD2 matching 15 bases. The CDR3 is 17 residues long. V dropped 5 bases and J dropped 5; count of bases not matched to a gene: 7. Germline CDR1 SGHTA, CDR2 FQGNSA. The CDR3 protein is CASSPRTSGGANNEQFF. The CDR3 DNA sequence: TGTGCCAGCAGCCCGAGGACTAGCGGGGGGGCCAACAATGAGCAGTTCTTC.

The gene calls are TRBV2 and TRBJ2-3; no definite D call. Trimming left V 4 bases short and J 3 bases short, with 11 bases between. The CDR3 length is 14 residues. Germline-derived CDR1 and CDR2 are SNHLY and FYNNEI. The CDR3 loop reads CASSGVYPTDTQYF. The CDR3 bases are TGTGCCAGCAGTGGGGTCTACCCGACAGATACGCAGTATTTT. The whole variable domain, remainder taken from reference TRBV2 and TRBJ2-3, is EPEVTQTPSHQVTQMGQEVILRCVPISNHLYFYWYRQILGQKVEFLVSFYNNEISEKSEIFDDQFSVERPDGSNFTLKIRSTKLEDSAMYFCASSGVYPTDTQYFGPGTRLTVL.

This clonotype has a handful of counts. V usage is TRBV20-1 and J usage is TRBJ2-4; no definite D call. The germline gives CDR1 DFQATT, CDR2 SNEGSKA (reference sequence). V lost 2 bases to trimming and J lost 4 bases, with 12 bases between them. The CDR3 has 14 residues. Written as DNA, the CDR3 is TGCAGTGCTAGACACAGCTCCCCTAAAAACATTCAGTACTTC. Amino acids: CSARHSSPKNIQYF.

This clonotype was counted many times. The rearrangement joins TRBV7-9 to TRBJ2-3; tentatively, D is TRBD2 (6 bases). The V gene's germline CDR1 is SEHNR and CDR2 FQNEAQ (reference sequence). This CDR3 contains 15 residues. The V and J ends lost 5 bases and 3 bases respectively, with 15 bases between them. The CDR3 nucleotides read TGTGCCAGCAGCCCAAGACTAGACCAGACAGATACGCAGTATTTT. Translating it yields CASSPRLDQTDTQYF.

This clonotype came up a few times. This chain uses TRBV28 with TRBJ2-4; 7 nucleotides agree with TRBD1. This CDR3 region has 16 residues. V dropped 1 base and J dropped 1; count of bases not matched to a gene: 4. Germline-derived CDR1 and CDR2 are MDHEN and SYDVKM. The CDR3 DNA reads as TGTGCCAGCAGTTTATCAGGGGGAAGTGCCAAAAACATTCAGTACTTC. Translated, it gives CASSLSGGSAKNIQYF. The whole variable domain, remainder taken from reference TRBV28 and TRBJ2-4, is DVKVTQSSRYLVKRTGEKVFLECVQDMDHENMFWYRQDPGLGLRLIYFSYDVKMKEKGDIPEGYSVSREKKERFSLILESASTNQTSMYLCASSLSGGSAKNIQYFGAGTRLSVL.

This clonotype was counted many times. V gene TRBV28 combines with J gene TRBJ1-5, with 7 bases that match TRBD1. The CDR3 contains 18 residues. Trimming cost V 5 bases and J 3 bases; bases outside gene matches: 16. Germline values: CDR1 MDHEN, CDR2 SYDVKM. CDR3 residues: CASSILDGGTVNNQPQHF. For the CDR3, the DNA is TGTGCCAGCAGTATACTAGATGGCGGGACAGTTAACAATCAGCCCCAGCATTTT.

In its sample, this clonotype was seen a few times. The chain joins TRBV30 to TRBJ1-5; TRBD1 agrees at 8 bases. V was pared by 4 bases and J by 7 bases, with 9 bases of the junction left unmatched. Germline V gives CDR1 GTSNPN, CDR2 SVGIG (reference sequence). The CDR3 length is 14 residues. The chain's CDR3 is CAWKGQGAGQPQHF. The CDR3 region has the DNA TGTGCCTGGAAAGGTCAGGGGGCGGGACAGCCCCAGCATTTT.

This clonotype was picked up many times. The chain joins TRBV6-1 to TRBJ1-2; possible D gene TRBD1, 5 bases. Germline CDR1 and CDR2: MNHNS and SASEGT. V shed 6 bases and J shed 9 bases, with 23 bases lying between them. The CDR3 totals 15 residues. CDR3 sequence reads: CASRDQGRPLGSYTF. CDR3 DNA sequence: TGTGCCAGCAGGGATCAGGGACGGCCGTTGGGGAGCTACACCTTC.

V gene TRBV6-5 combines with J gene TRBJ2-5; no firm D call. Trimming left V 8 bases short and J 2 bases short, with 15 bases between. CDR3 length: 14 amino acids. CDR1 MNHEY and CDR2 SVGAGI come from the germline V gene. The CDR3 DNA is TGTGCCAGCCACGGATGGAAAACGCAAGAGACCCAGTACTTC. Translated, it gives CASHGWKTQETQYF.

The chain carries TRBV12-3 or TRBV12-4 and TRBJ1-2; 7 nucleotides match TRBD1. V was clipped by 5 bases and J by 4 bases; unmatched bases: 7. This CDR3 has 14 residues. The CDR3 bases are TGTGCCAGCAGTCCGCGGACAGGCGTCTATGGCTACACCTTC. Encoded protein: CASSPRTGVYGYTF.

This clonotype was observed at least ten times. The chain combines TRBV7-7 with TRBJ1-1; D ambiguous. Trimming stripped 4 bases from V and 2 bases from J, with 8 bases between. Germline CDR1 is SSHAT and CDR2 is FNYEAQ (reference sequence). The CDR3 totals 13 residues. The CDR3 spells CASSYGPNTEAFF. The CDR3 DNA reads as TGTGCCAGCAGCTACGGACCTAACACTGAAGCTTTCTTT.

This clonotype showed up many times. The chain employs TRBV12-3 or TRBV12-4 and TRBJ2-4, with 10 positions matching TRBD1. There are 13 residues in the CDR3. The V segment lost 5 bases and the J segment 9 bases; nucleotides outside the gene matches: 4. CDR3 protein: CASSLGQGTIQYF. CDR3 sequence (DNA): TGTGCCAGCAGTCTGGGACAGGGGACCATTCAGTACTTC.

This clonotype was counted at least ten times. The chain uses TRBV4-2 and TRBJ2-7; D call uncertain. The CDR3 has 15 residues. V was clipped by 1 base and J by 2 bases, with 12 bases between them. Per germline, CDR1 LGHNA and CDR2 YNFKEQ. The CDR3: CASSQVNPRTYEQYF. In nucleotides, the CDR3 is TGTGCCAGCAGCCAAGTTAACCCCAGAACCTACGAGCAGTACTTC.

The chain is built from TRBV2 and TRBJ2-7; 9 bases align to TRBD1. V trimming: 6 bases; J trimming: 2 bases; junction bases outside the gene matches: 5. CDR1 and CDR2 from the germline V gene are SNHLY and FYNNEI. CDR3 length equals 14 residues. CDR3 bases: TGTGCCAGCAGGGGGACAGGGTCCGCCTACGAGCAGTACTTC. It translates to CASRGTGSAYEQYF.

This clonotype was picked up a small number of times. V gene TRBV29-1 combines with J gene TRBJ2-3; possible D gene TRBD2, 6 bases. The CDR3 loop spans 14 amino acids. Trimming removed 1 base at V and 2 bases at J, with 10 bases between. Germline V CDR1 and CDR2: SQVTM, ANQGSEA. The CDR3 DNA reads as TGCAGCGTTGAAGGCGGGGCGTCCACAGATACGCAGTATTTT. This codes for CSVEGGASTDTQYF.

In this sample, this clonotype turned up a few times. The chain has TRBV5-5 and TRBJ2-2; D is perhaps TRBD2 (6 bases). CDR1 and CDR2 (germline): SGHKS, YYEKEE (reference sequence). CDR3 length: 17 amino acids. Trimming took off 2 bases at V and 5 bases at J, with 19 bases between the two ends. The CDR3 region has the DNA TGTGCCAGCAGCTTTCAAGGTGGGGGGTCGTGGACCGGGGAGCTGTTTTTT. Amino acids: CASSFQGGGSWTGELFF.

This clonotype was observed a few times. The J gene is TRBJ2-1, the V gene TRBV12-3 or TRBV12-4, with D possibly called TRBD1 or TRBD2 (6 bases each). The V end lost 5 bases, the J end lost 10 bases, and 12 bases lay between the germline ends. There are 12 residues in the CDR3. The CDR3 sequence is CASSRGGYEQFF. The CDR3 coding sequence is TGTGCCAGCAGTCGAGGGGGGTACGAGCAGTTCTTC.

This chain links TRBV29-1 with TRBJ2-4, with 7 bases matching TRBD2. The CDR3 spans 15 residues. Germline V CDR1 and CDR2: SQVTM, ANQGSEA. Germline trimming cut 8 bases from V and 0 bases from J; bases unmatched to any gene: 10. The CDR3 loop is CSSRGLRIAKNIQYF. The CDR3 DNA follows: TGCAGCTCGCGGGGGTTAAGGATAGCCAAAAACATTCAGTACTTC. Full variable domain (outside the CDR3, taken from reference TRBV29-1 and TRBJ2-4): SAVISQKPSRDICQRGTSLTIQCQVDSQVTMMFWYRQQPGQSLTLIATANQGSEATYESGFVIDKFPISRPNLTFSTLTVSNMSPEDSSIYLCSSRGLRIAKNIQYFGAGTRLSVL.